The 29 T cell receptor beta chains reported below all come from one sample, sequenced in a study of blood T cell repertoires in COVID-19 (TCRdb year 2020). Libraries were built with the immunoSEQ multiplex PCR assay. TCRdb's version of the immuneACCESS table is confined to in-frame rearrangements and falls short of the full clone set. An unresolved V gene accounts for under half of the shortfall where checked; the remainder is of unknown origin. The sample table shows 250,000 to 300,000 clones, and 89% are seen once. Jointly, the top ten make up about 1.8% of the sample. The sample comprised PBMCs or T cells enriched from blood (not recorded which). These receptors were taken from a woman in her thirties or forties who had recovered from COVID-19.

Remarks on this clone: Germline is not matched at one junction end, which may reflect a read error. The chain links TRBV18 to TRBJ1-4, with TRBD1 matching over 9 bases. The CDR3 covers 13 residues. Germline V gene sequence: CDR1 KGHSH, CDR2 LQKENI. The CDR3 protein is CATSQGAYEKLFF. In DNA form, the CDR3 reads TGTGCCACCTCACAGGGGGCCTATGAAAAACTGTTTTTT.

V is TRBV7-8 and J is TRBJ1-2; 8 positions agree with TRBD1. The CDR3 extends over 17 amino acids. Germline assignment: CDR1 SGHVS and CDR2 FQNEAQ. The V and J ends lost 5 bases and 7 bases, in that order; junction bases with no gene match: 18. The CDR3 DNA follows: TGTGCCAGCAGCACCTGGACAGGGATGGATTCCCCCGGTGGCTACACCTTC. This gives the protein CASSTWTGMDSPGGYTF.

DNA for the CDR3: TGTGCCTGGCAGCCGGGACACCGACCGGCGAAGCTGTTTTTT. Amino acids: CAWQPGHRPAKLFF. This sequence joins TRBV30 and TRBJ2-2; tentatively, D is TRBD1 (6 bases). The length of the CDR3 is 14 residues. Trimming removed 5 bases from V and 12 bases from J, with 22 bases in between. CDR1 and CDR2 (germline): GTSNPN, SVGIG (reference sequence).

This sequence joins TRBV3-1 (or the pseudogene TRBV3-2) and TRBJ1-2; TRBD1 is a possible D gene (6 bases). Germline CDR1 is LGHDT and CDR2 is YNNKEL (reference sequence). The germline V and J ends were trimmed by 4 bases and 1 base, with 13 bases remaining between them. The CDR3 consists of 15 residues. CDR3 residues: CASSRRGQRNYGYTF. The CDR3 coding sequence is TGTGCCAGCAGCCGCCGAGGACAGCGTAACTATGGCTACACCTTC.

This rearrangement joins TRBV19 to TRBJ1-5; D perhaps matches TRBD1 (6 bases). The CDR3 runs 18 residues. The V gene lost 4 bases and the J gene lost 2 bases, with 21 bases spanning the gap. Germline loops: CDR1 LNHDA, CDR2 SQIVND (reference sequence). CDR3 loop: CASSSPPGTTMGNQPQHF. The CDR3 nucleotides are TGTGCCAGTAGTAGCCCGCCCGGGACAACCATGGGCAATCAGCCCCAGCATTTT.

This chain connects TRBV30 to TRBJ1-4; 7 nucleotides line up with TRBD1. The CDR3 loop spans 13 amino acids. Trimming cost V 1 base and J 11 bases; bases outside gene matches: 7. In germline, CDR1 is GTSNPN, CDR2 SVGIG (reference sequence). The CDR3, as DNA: TGTGCCTGGAGTGCCCAGGGGGTCCAGAAACTGTTTTTT. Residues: CAWSAQGVQKLFF.

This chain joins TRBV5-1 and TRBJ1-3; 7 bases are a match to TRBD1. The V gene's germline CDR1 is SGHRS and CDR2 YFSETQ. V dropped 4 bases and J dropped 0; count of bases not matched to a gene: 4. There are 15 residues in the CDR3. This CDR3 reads CASSSTGASGNTIYF. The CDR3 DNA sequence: TGCGCCAGCAGCAGTACAGGGGCCTCTGGAAACACCATATATTTT.

The DNA for the CDR3 is TGTGCCAGCAGCCTAATTAGTGGTGGTGGAGGCTACGAGCAGTACTTC. Protein sequence: CASSLISGGGGYEQYF. The chain recombines TRBV3-1 (or the pseudogene TRBV3-2) with TRBJ2-7; maybe TRBD2 (5 bases). The CDR3 is 16 residues long. Germline V gene data show CDR1 as LGHDT and CDR2 as YNNKEL (reference sequence). Deletions cut 4 bases from V and 3 bases from J, with 19 bases between.

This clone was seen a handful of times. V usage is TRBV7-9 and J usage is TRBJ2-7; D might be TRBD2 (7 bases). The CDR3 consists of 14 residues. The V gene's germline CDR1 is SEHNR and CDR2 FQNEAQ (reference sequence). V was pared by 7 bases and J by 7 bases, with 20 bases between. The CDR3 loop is CASNARGGAGEQYF. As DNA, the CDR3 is TGTGCCAGCAACGCCCGAGGGGGGGCAGGGGAGCAGTACTTC.

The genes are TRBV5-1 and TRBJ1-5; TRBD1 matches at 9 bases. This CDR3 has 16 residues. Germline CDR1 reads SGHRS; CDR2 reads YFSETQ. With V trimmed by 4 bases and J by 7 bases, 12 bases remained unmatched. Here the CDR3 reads CASSAGTTGGNQPQHF. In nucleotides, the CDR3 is TGCGCCAGCAGCGCAGGGACGACAGGGGGAAACCAGCCCCAGCATTTT.

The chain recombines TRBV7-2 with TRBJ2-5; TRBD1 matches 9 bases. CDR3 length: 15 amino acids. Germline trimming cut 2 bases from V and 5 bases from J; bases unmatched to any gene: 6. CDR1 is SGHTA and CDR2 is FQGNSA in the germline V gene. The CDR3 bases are TGTGCCAGCAGCTTACGGGACAGGGCTTTTGAGACCCAGTACTTC. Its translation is CASSLRDRAFETQYF.

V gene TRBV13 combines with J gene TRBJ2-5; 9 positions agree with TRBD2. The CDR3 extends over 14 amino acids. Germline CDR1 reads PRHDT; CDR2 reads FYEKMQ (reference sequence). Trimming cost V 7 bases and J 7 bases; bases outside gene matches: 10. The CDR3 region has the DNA TGTGCCAGCAAAGTCGGCGGGGGGGTTGGGACCCAGTACTTC. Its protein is CASKVGGGVGTQYF.

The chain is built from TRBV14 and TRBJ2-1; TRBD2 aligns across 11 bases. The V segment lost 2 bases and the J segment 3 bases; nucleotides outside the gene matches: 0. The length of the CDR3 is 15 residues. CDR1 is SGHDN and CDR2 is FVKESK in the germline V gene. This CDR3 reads CASSQLAGGYNEQFF. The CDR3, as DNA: TGTGCCAGCAGCCAACTAGCGGGAGGCTACAATGAGCAGTTCTTC. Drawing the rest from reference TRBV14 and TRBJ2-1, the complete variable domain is EAGVTQFPSHSVIEKGQTVTLRCDPISGHDNLYWYRRVMGKEIKFLLHFVKESKQDESGMPNNRFLAERTGGTYSTLKVQPAELEDSGVYFCASSQLAGGYNEQFFGPGTRLTVL.

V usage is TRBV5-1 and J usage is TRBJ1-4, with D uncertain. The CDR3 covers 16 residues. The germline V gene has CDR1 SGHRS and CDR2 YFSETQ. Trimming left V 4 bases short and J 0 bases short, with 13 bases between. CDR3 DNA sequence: TGCGCCAGCAGCCTCGGGAGTACTTCAACTAATGAAAAACTGTTTTTT. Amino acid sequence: CASSLGSTSTNEKLFF.

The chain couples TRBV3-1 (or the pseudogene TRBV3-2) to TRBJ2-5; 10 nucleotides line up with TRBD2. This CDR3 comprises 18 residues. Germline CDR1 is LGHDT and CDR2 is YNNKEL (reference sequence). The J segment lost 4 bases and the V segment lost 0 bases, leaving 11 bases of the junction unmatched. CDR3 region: CASSQDTLAGVLTETQYF. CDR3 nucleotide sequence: TGTGCCAGCAGCCAAGATACTCTAGCGGGAGTACTGACAGAGACCCAGTACTTC.

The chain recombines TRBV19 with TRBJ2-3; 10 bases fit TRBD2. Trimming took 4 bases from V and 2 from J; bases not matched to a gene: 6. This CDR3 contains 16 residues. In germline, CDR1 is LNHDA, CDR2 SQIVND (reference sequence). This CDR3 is CASSTWTSGYTDTQYF. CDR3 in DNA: TGTGCCAGTAGTACTTGGACTAGCGGTTACACAGATACGCAGTATTTT.

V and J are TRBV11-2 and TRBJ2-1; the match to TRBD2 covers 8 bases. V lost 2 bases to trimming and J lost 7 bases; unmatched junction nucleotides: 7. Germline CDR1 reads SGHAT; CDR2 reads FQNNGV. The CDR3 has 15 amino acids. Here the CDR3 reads CASSLTAGALNEQFF. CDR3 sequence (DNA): TGTGCCAGCAGCTTAACAGCGGGGGCGCTGAATGAGCAGTTCTTC.

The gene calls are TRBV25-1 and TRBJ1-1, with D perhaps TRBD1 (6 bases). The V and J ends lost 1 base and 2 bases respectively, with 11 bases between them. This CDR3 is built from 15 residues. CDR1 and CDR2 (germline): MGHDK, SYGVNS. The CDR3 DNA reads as TGTGCCAGCAGTGAATTAGGGACACCAAACACTGAAGCTTTCTTT. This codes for CASSELGTPNTEAFF.

The CDR3 DNA is TGTGCCAGCAGAAACGTTCTTGCAGGGGTGGCGAACACTGAAGCTTTCTTT. It codes for CASRNVLAGVANTEAFF. The gene calls are TRBV9 and TRBJ1-1; weak D call: TRBD1 (6 bases). Germline V gene data show CDR1 as SGDLS and CDR2 as YYNGEE. CDR3 length: 17 residues. V was trimmed by 5 bases and J by 1 base, leaving 21 bases between them.

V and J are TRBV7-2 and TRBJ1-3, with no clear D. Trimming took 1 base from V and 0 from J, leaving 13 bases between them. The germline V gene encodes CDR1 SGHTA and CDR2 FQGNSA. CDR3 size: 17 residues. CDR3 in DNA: TGTGCCAGCAGCTTAGTCGCACCAATCAGCTCTGGAAACACCATATATTTT. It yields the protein CASSLVAPISSGNTIYF. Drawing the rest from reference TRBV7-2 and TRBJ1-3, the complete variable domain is GAGVSQSPSNKVTEKGKDVELRCDPISGHTALYWYRQSLGQGLEFLIYFQGNSAPDKSGLPSDRFSAERTGGSVSTLTIQRTQQEDSAVYLCASSLVAPISSGNTIYFGEGSWLTVV.

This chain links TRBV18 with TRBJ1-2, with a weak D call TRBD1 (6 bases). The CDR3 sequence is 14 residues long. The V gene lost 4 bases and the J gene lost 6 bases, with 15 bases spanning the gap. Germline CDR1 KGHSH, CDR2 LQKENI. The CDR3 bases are TGTGCCAGCTCACACAGGGTAGAGGCTCATGGCTACACCTTC. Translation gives CASSHRVEAHGYTF.

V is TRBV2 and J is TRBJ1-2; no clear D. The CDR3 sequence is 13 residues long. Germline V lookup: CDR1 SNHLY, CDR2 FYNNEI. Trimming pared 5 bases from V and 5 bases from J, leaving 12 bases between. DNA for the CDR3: TGTGCCAGCAGTCGGCAGGAGGATTATGGCTACACCTTC. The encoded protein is CASSRQEDYGYTF. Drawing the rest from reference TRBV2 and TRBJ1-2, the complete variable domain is EPEVTQTPSHQVTQMGQEVILRCVPISNHLYFYWYRQILGQKVEFLVSFYNNEISEKSEIFDDQFSVERPDGSNFTLKIRSTKLEDSAMYFCASSRQEDYGYTFGSGTRLTVV.

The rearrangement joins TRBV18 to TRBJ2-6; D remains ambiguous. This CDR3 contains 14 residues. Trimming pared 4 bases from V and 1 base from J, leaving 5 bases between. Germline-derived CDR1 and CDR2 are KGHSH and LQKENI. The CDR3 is CASSLPSGANVLTF. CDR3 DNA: TGTGCCAGCTCACTTCCTTCTGGGGCCAACGTCCTGACTTTC.

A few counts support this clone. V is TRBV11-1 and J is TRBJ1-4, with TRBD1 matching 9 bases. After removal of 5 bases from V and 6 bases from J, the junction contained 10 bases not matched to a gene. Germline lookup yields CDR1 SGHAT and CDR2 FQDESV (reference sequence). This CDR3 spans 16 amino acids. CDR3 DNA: TGTGCCAGCAGCATGAACACAGGGGGCGGTGATGAAAAACTGTTTTTT. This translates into CASSMNTGGGDEKLFF.

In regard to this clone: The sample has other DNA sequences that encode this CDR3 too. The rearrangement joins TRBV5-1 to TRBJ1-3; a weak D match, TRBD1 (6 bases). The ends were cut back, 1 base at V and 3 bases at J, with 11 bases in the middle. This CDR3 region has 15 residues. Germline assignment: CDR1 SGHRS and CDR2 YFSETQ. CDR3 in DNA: TGCGCCAGCAGCTTGTCTACAGGGAGTGGAAACACCATATATTTT. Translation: CASSLSTGSGNTIYF.

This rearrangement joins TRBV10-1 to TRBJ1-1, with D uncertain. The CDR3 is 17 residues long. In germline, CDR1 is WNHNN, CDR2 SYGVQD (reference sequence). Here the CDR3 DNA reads TGCCTCGCCCCGACCCGGGCAGACCGAGGGATGAACACTGAAGCTTTCTTT. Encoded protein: CLAPTRADRGMNTEAFF.

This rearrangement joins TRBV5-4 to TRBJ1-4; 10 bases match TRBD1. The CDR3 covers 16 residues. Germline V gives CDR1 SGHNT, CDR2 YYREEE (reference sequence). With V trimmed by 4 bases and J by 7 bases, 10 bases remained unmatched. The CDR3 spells CASSLQLTGGREKLFF. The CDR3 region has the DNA TGTGCCAGCAGCCTGCAATTGACAGGGGGCCGTGAAAAACTGTTTTTT.

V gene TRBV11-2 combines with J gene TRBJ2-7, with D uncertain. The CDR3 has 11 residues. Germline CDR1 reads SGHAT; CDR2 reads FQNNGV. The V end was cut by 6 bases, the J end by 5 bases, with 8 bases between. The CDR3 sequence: CASRRVHEQYF. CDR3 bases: TGTGCCAGCAGACGGGTCCACGAGCAGTACTTC.

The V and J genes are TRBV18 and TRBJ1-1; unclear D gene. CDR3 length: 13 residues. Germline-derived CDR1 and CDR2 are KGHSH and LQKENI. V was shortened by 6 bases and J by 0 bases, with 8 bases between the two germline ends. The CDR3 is CASSPELNTEAFF. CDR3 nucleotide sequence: TGTGCCAGCTCTCCTGAGTTGAACACTGAAGCTTTCTTT.